The next 10 T cell receptor beta chains were all read from a single sample in a study of blood T cell repertoires in COVID-19 (TCRdb year 2020). The method behind the library was the immunoSEQ multiplex PCR assay. TCRdb took over this immuneACCESS table, retaining in-frame rearrangements with V and J assigned. Such tables are incomplete; in checked studies, under half of the missing clones stem from an unresolved V gene, and the remainder is unexplained. This sample has roughly 350,000 clones in its table, and 75% to 90% of those were observed once. The leading ten clones occupy more than 5% of the sample. Sequencing was performed on peripheral blood. Receptors originate from a woman aged 50 to 60 with COVID-19, enrolled during active disease.

This clone was seen once. The V gene is TRBV7-2, the J gene TRBJ2-1; TRBD2 agrees at 11 bases. The CDR3 has 13 residues. In germline, CDR1 is SGHTA, CDR2 FQGNSA. Trimming took 5 bases from V and 10 from J; bases not matched to a gene: 4. The CDR3 DNA follows: TGTGCCAGCAGCACTAGCGGGAGTCGAGAGCAGTTCTTC. The encoded protein is CASSTSGSREQFF.

The rearrangement uses TRBV30 and TRBJ2-5; D perhaps matches TRBD2 (5 bases). This CDR3 contains 15 residues. Trimming took off 1 base at V and 2 bases at J, with 14 bases between the two ends. Germline V gene sequence: CDR1 GTSNPN, CDR2 SVGIG (reference sequence). The CDR3 DNA is TGTGCCTGGAGTGAGGGAGCACCCCGTCAAGAGACCCAGTACTTC. This codes for CAWSEGAPRQETQYF. Full variable domain (outside the CDR3, taken from reference TRBV30 and TRBJ2-5): SQTIHQWPATLVQPVGSPLSLECTVEGTSNPNLYWYRQAAGRGLQLLFYSVGIGQISSEVPQNLSASRPQDRQFILSSKKLLLSDSGFYLCAWSEGAPRQETQYFGPGTRLLVL.

This clone has a handful of counts. Here the CDR3 reads CASSYPQTGGSYEQYF. For the CDR3, the DNA is TGTGCCAGCAGTTACCCCCAGACAGGGGGTTCCTACGAGCAGTACTTC. The V and J genes are TRBV6-6 and TRBJ2-7, with TRBD1 matching 9 bases. The CDR3 contains 16 residues. Germline values: CDR1 MNHNY, CDR2 SVGAGI (reference sequence). After removal of 2 bases from V and 1 base from J, the junction contained 6 bases not matched to a gene.

V and J are TRBV6-5 and TRBJ2-4; tentative D call: TRBD2 (6 bases). The CDR3 is 12 amino acids. Between the trimmed V and J ends, which lost 7 bases and 9 bases, there was a span of 13 bases. Per germline, CDR1 MNHEY and CDR2 SVGAGI. CDR3 loop: CASTRRGGIQYF. The CDR3 DNA sequence: TGTGCCAGCACCCGGAGGGGTGGCATTCAGTACTTC.

The rearrangement uses TRBV18 and TRBJ1-2, with 8 bases fitting TRBD1. The CDR3 is 14 amino acids. The germline gives CDR1 KGHSH, CDR2 LQKENI. V dropped 3 bases and J dropped 6; count of bases not matched to a gene: 6. The CDR3 DNA follows: TGTGCCAGCTCACCGTATGACAGGGGAAATGGCTACACCTTC. Translation gives CASSPYDRGNGYTF.

This clone was found once. This chain uses TRBV2 with TRBJ2-1; 8 bases match TRBD2. The V gene end was trimmed by 11 bases and the J gene end by 8 bases; junction bases not matched to a gene: 8. The CDR3 covers 12 residues. CDR1 and CDR2 from the germline V gene are SNHLY and FYNNEI. The CDR3 DNA reads TGTGCCCGGGGCGCGGGAGGCGATGAGCAGTTCTTC. It encodes CARGAGGDEQFF.

The count of this clone is one. This chain joins TRBV27 and TRBJ2-4, with D possibly matching TRBD2 (6 bases). Germline V gene sequence: CDR1 MNHEY, CDR2 SMNVEV (reference sequence). The CDR3 consists of 15 residues. Trimming cost V 3 bases and J 7 bases, with 16 bases left between them. The CDR3 protein is CASSLRAGKGNIQYF. For the CDR3, the DNA is TGTGCCAGCAGTTTGCGGGCGGGAAAGGGGAACATTCAGTACTTC.

CDR3: CASSLRRESTTGELFF. DNA of the CDR3: TGTGCCAGCAGCTTAAGGCGGGAGTCGACCACCGGGGAGCTGTTTTTT. The chain uses TRBV11-2 and TRBJ2-2; TRBD2 matches 7 bases. Germline-derived CDR1 and CDR2 are SGHAT and FQNNGV. The CDR3 is made up of 16 amino acids. Losses at the gene ends were 2 bases for V and 4 bases for J; bases not matched to a gene: 7.

The gene calls are TRBV16 and TRBJ2-1; 12 positions match TRBD1. Germline assignment: CDR1 KGHSY and CDR2 FQNENV. This CDR3 contains 17 residues. The trim removed 2 bases at V and 4 bases at J, leaving 6 bases unmatched. Here the CDR3 reads CASSQERGQGAYNEQFF. The CDR3 nucleotides are TGTGCCAGCAGCCAAGAACGGGGACAGGGGGCATACAATGAGCAGTTCTTC.

The genes are TRBV15 and TRBJ2-1, with 8 bases that match TRBD2. Germline V gene data show CDR1 as LNHNV and CDR2 as YYDKDF (reference sequence). After removal of 1 base from V and 7 bases from J, the junction contained 9 bases not matched to a gene. The CDR3 is made up of 16 amino acids. CDR3 region: CATSRGDGRARNEQFF. Here the CDR3 DNA reads TGTGCCACCAGCAGAGGGGACGGGAGGGCCCGAAATGAGCAGTTCTTC.